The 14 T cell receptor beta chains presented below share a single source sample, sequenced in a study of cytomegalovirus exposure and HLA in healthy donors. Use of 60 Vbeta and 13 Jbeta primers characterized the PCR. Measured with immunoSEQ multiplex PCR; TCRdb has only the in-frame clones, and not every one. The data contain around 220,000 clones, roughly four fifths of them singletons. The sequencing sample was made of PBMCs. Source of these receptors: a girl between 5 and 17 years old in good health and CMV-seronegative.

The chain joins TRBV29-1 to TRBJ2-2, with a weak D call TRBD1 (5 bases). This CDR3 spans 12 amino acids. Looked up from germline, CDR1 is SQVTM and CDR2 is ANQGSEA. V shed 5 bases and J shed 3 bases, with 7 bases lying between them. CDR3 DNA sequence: TGCAGCGTTCGCAGGGACACCGGGGAGCTGTTTTTT. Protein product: CSVRRDTGELFF.

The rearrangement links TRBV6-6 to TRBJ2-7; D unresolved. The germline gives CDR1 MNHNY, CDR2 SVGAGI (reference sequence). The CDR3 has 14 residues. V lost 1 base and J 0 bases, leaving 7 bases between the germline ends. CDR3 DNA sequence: TGTGCCAGCAGTTACTTTCGTTACTCCTACGAGCAGTACTTC. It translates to CASSYFRYSYEQYF.

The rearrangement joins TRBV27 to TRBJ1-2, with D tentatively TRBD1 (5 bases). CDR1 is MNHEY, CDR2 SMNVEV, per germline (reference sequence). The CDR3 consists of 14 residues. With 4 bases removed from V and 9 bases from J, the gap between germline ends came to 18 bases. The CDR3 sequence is CASSSLGQGIRYTF. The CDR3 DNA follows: TGTGCCAGCAGTTCTCTGGGCCAGGGAATCCGCTACACCTTC.

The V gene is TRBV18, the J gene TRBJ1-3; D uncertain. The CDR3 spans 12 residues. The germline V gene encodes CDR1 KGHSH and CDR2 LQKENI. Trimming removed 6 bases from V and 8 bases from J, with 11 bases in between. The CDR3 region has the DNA TGTGCCAGCTCCGTAAACAGAGACACCATATATTTT. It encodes CASSVNRDTIYF.

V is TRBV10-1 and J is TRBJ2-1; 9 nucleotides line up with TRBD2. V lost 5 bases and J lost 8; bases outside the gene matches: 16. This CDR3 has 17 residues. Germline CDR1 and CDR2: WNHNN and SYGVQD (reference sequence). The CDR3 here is CASSSAWSSGSSHEQFF. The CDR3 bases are TGCGCCAGCAGTAGCGCGTGGAGTAGCGGGAGTTCCCATGAGCAGTTCTTC.

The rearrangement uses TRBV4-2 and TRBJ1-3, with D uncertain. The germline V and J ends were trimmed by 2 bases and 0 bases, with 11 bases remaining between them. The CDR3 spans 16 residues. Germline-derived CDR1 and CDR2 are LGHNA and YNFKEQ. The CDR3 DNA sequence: TGTGCCAGCAGCCAAAACTACGGGGACTCTGGAAACACCATATATTTT. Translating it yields CASSQNYGDSGNTIYF.

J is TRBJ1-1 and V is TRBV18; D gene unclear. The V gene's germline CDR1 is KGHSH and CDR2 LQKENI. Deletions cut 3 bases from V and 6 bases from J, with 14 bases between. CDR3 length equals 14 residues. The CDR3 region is CASSPEIGGSEAFF. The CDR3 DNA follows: TGTGCCAGCTCACCGGAGATAGGAGGATCTGAAGCTTTCTTT.

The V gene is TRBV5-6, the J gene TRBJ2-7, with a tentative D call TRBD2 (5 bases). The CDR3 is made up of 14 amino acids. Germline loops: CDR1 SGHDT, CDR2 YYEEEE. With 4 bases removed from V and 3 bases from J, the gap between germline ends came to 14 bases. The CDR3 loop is CASSLRGGYYEQYF. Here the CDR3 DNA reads TGTGCCAGCAGCCTTAGAGGAGGCTACTACGAGCAGTACTTC.

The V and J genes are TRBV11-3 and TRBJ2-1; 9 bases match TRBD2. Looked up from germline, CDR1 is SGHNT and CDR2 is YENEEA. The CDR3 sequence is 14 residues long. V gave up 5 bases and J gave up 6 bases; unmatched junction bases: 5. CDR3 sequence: CASSGRGGTNEQFF. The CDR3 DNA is TGTGCCAGCAGCGGGCGGGGGGGAACCAATGAGCAGTTCTTC.

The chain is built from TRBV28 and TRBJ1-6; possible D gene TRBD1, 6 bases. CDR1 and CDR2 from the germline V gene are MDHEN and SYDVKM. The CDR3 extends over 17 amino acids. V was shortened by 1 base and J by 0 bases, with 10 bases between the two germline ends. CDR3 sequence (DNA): TGTGCCAGCAGTTTATCAGGGGCCGGCTCCTATAATTCACCCCTCCACTTT. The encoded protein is CASSLSGAGSYNSPLHF.

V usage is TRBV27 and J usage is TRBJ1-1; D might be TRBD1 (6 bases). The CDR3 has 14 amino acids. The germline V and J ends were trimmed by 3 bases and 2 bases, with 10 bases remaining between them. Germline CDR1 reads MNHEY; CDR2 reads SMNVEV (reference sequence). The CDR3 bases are TGTGCCAGCAGTTTGCTAGGGGGTAACACTGAAGCTTTCTTT. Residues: CASSLLGGNTEAFF.

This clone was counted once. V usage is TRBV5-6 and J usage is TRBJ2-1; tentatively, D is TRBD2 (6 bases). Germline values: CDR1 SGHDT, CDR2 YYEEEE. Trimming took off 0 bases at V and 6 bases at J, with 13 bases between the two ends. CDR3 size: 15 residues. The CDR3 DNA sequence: TGTGCCAGCAGCTTGGAACTAGCCTACAGCAATGAGCAGTTCTTC. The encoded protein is CASSLELAYSNEQFF.

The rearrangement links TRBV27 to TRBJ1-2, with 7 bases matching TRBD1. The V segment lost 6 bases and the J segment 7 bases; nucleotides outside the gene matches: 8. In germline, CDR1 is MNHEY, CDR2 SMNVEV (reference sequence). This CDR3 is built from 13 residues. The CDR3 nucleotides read TGTGCCAGCAGCCAGACAGGGTTGAGTGGCTACACCTTC. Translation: CASSQTGLSGYTF.

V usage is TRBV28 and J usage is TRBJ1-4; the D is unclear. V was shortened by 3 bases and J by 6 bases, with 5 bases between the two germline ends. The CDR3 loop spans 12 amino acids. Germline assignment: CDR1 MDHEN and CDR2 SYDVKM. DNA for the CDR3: TGTGCCAGCAGTTTTCCGTATGAAAAACTGTTTTTT. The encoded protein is CASSFPYEKLFF.